These T cell receptor beta chains were read from a single sample in a study of blood T cell repertoires in COVID-19. The data were produced by immunoSEQ multiplex PCR, yet TCRdb's version contains in-frame clones alone and is incomplete. The data hold approximately 200,000 clones, with more than 75% observed a single time. Sequenced sample: PBMCs or T cells enriched from blood (not recorded which). The receptors shown here come from a woman aged 40 to 50 with acute COVID-19. CDR3s include the opening cysteine and the closing phenylalanine or tryptophan. The order of the fields is D gene, J gene, V gene, clone size, CDR3 protein, CDR3 DNA. A D gene is named only where the DNA matches it firmly. For some rows the clone size is stated as once, few or many, or as a class when expanded; others skip it.

d_call: .
j_call: TRBJ2-5
v_call: TRBV6-5
clone_size: .
cdr3_aa: CASSWTLQETQYF
cdr3_nt: TGTGCCAGCAGTTGGACTCTTCAAGAGACCCAGTACTTC

d_call: .
j_call: TRBJ1-2
v_call: TRBV29-1
clone_size: few
cdr3_aa: CSVEDRSWGGAGYGYTF
cdr3_nt: TGCAGCGTTGAAGATCGAAGTTGGGGGGGCGCGGGCTATGGCTACACCTTC

d_call: TRBD1
j_call: TRBJ1-2
v_call: TRBV15
clone_size: once
cdr3_aa: CATSRADRGSSGYTF
cdr3_nt: TGTGCCACCAGCAGAGCCGACAGGGGGTCTAGTGGCTACACCTTC

d_call: .
j_call: TRBJ1-4
v_call: TRBV29-1
clone_size: few
cdr3_aa: CSVPDYLGKLFF
cdr3_nt: TGCAGCGTCCCGGACTACCTCGGAAAACTGTTTTTT

d_call: .
j_call: TRBJ2-7
v_call: TRBV28
clone_size: .
cdr3_aa: CASSFSSGGFVYEQYF
cdr3_nt: TGTGCCAGCAGTTTTTCTTCAGGGGGGTTTGTCTACGAGCAGTACTTC

d_call: .
j_call: TRBJ2-2
v_call: TRBV5-1
clone_size: once
cdr3_aa: CASSLKGEGTGELFF
cdr3_nt: TGCGCCAGCAGCTTGAAGGGGGAAGGCACCGGGGAGCTGTTTTTT

d_call: TRBD1
j_call: TRBJ1-3
v_call: TRBV27
clone_size: .
cdr3_aa: CASSLSGQGRNTIYF
cdr3_nt: TGTGCCAGCAGTTTATCGGGACAGGGGAGAAACACCATATATTTT

d_call: .
j_call: TRBJ1-1
v_call: TRBV29-1
clone_size: .
cdr3_aa: CSVATGLGTEAFF
cdr3_nt: TGCAGCGTTGCAACAGGGCTAGGGACTGAAGCTTTCTTT

d_call: TRBD1
j_call: TRBJ1-6
v_call: TRBV20-1
clone_size: .
cdr3_aa: CSASDDRETSPLHF
cdr3_nt: TGCAGTGCTAGTGACGACAGGGAAACTTCACCCCTCCACTTT

d_call: .
j_call: TRBJ1-5
v_call: TRBV5-6
clone_size: .
cdr3_aa: CASSAFTGPLVQPQHF
cdr3_nt: TGTGCCAGCAGCGCCTTTACAGGGCCATTGGTTCAGCCCCAGCATTTT

d_call: .
j_call: TRBJ2-5
v_call: TRBV7-3
clone_size: .
cdr3_aa: CASSLGAEETQYF
cdr3_nt: TGTGCCAGCAGTTTGGGGGCGGAGGAGACCCAGTACTTC

d_call: .
j_call: TRBJ2-6
v_call: TRBV19
clone_size: .
cdr3_aa: CASSPRGANVLTF
cdr3_nt: TGTGCCAGTAGTCCTCGGGGGGCCAACGTCCTGACTTTC

d_call: TRBD2
j_call: TRBJ2-1
v_call: TRBV9
clone_size: .
cdr3_aa: CASSPKGPSGSYNEQFF
cdr3_nt: TGTGCCAGCAGCCCCAAGGGCCCTAGCGGATCCTACAATGAGCAGTTCTTC